This T cell receptor (beta chain) was recorded in a study of naive and memory T cell subsets. This clonotype was seen a handful of times. Four PCR rounds used nested alpha and beta constant region primers plus the SP2 primer. For blood and skin samples, reverse transcription used TCR alpha and beta constant primers. One entry per CDR3 protein results from TCRdb running MiXCR on the 5' RACE reads. The table includes 32,000 or so distinct CDR3 sequences, approximately 16% detected once. CDR3 length equals 15 residues. Germline lookup yields CDR1 SGHRS and CDR2 YFSETQ. The V end was cut by 4 bases, the J end by 0 bases, with 13 bases between. An oligonucleotide containing a UMI was ligated to the 3' end of TCR cDNA. Adult healthy volunteers gave 2.5 ml peripheral blood for whole-blood RNA. Unsorted total RNA, about 1 to 1000 ng, was DNase treated before reverse transcription.

This clonotype originated in a female donor in good health. V usage is TRBV5-1 and J usage is TRBJ1-1, with D hard to call. The CDR3 here is CASSLRPGMNTEAFF. CDR3 nucleotides: TGCGCCAGCAGCCTACGGCCGGGGATGAACACTGAAGCTTTCTTT.